A selection of T cell receptor beta chains follows, all from one sample in a study of Ad26.COV2.S vaccination and SARS-CoV-2 variants. Some clones are missing from TCRdb's copy, which holds only in-frame ones; the method was immunoSEQ multiplex PCR. The data hold a few hundred thousand clones, with over 75% observed a single time. This material consisted of peripheral blood, taken in a trial of Ad26.COV2.S vaccine versus placebo. Receptors were obtained from a person aged 18-65 years who received the Ad26.COV2.S COVID-19 vaccine or a placebo. CDR3s include the opening cysteine and the closing phenylalanine or tryptophan. D genes are given only for firm matches. Clone size appears in some rows only: once, few, many, or a class for an expanded clone.

d_gene	j_gene	abundance	v_gene	CDR3nt	CDR3aa
TRBD2	TRBJ2-2	few	TRBV9	TGTGCCAGCAGCGCACCTAGCGGGGGGACGAACACCGGGGAGCTGTTTTTT	CASSAPSGGTNTGELFF
.	TRBJ2-3	.	TRBV29-1	TGCAGCGTAGAACAGGGTGGTGGAGACCCAGATACGCAGTATTTT	CSVEQGGGDPDTQYF
.	TRBJ2-7	.	TRBV5-4	TGTGCCAGCAGCTCACAGACGGGAAACTACGAGCAGTACTTC	CASSSQTGNYEQYF
TRBD2	TRBJ2-7	.	TRBV9	TGTGCCAGCAGCTCGCGCGGGGGGAATAGCGAGCAGTACTTC	CASSSRGGNSEQYF
.	TRBJ1-1	.	TRBV5-6	TGTGCCAGCAGCTTAGGGAGAAACACTGAAGCTTTCTTT	CASSLGRNTEAFF
.	TRBJ2-2	once	TRBV27	TGTGCCAGCAGTTTGAACTCGAGCCCCGGAGGGGAGCTGTTTTTT	CASSLNSSPGGELFF
.	TRBJ2-3	.	TRBV5-1	TGCGCCAGCAGCTTGGGAGTGGCAGATACGCAGTATTTT	CASSLGVADTQYF
.	TRBJ1-2	.	TRBV3-1/TRBV3-2	TGTGCCAGCAGCCAAGTCGGTGGATACACCTTC	CASSQVGGYTF
.	TRBJ1-1	.	TRBV29-1	TGCAGCGTGGAAGGACCCGACACTGAAGCTTTCTTT	CSVEGPDTEAFF
TRBD1	TRBJ2-5	.	TRBV27	TGTGCCAGCAGTTTATCGGGGACAGGGGGTTGGGAGACCCAGTACTTC	CASSLSGTGGWETQYF
TRBD1	TRBJ1-5	once	TRBV19	TGTGCCAGTAGTGCAACAGGGGGCAATCAGCCCCAGCATTTT	CASSATGGNQPQHF
.	TRBJ2-5	.	TRBV7-3	TGTGCCAGCAGCCAGTCGGGAATGACGGAAGAGACCCAGTACTTC	CASSQSGMTEETQYF
.	TRBJ1-4	.	TRBV30	TGTGCCTGGAGTTTTCTATCGGGGGGAGGAGTAGGAGAAAAACTGTTTTTT	CAWSFLSGGGVGEKLFF
TRBD1	TRBJ1-1	.	TRBV4-1	TGCGCCAGCCAACATAAATTAGGGGGCACCAACACTGAAGCTTTCTTT	CASQHKLGGTNTEAFF
TRBD2	TRBJ2-3	.	TRBV5-6	TGTGCCAGCAGCTTGGTTTACACTAGCGGGGTTGGGGATACGCAGTATTTT	CASSLVYTSGVGDTQYF
TRBD2	TRBJ2-3	.	TRBV4-2	TGTGCCAGCAGCCAAGGGACTAGCGGGGCAGATACGCAGTATTTT	CASSQGTSGADTQYF
.	TRBJ2-3	.	TRBV5-1	TGCGCCAGCAGCTTGGCCCCAGGGGAAGATACGCAGTATTTT	CASSLAPGEDTQYF